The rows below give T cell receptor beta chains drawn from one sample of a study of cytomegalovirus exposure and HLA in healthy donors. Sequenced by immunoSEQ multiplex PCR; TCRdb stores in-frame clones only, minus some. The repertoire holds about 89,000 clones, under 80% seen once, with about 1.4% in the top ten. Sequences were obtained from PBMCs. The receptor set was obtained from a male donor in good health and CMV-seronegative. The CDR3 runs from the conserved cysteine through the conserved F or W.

CDR3aa: CASKGDLYSPLHF
len: 13
j_gene: TRBJ1-6
v_gene: TRBV27

CDR3aa: CASSLATTGGISYNEQFF
len: 18
j_gene: TRBJ2-1
v_gene: TRBV7-3

CDR3aa: CASSIGAYSNQPQHF
len: 15
j_gene: TRBJ1-5
v_gene: TRBV19

CDR3aa: CASSFLTSGGTDTQYF
len: 16
j_gene: TRBJ2-3
v_gene: TRBV27

CDR3aa: CASSETGAGYGYTF
len: 14
j_gene: TRBJ1-2
v_gene: TRBV7-2

CDR3aa: CASSTQRGDTDTQYF
len: 15
j_gene: TRBJ2-3
v_gene: TRBV7-2

CDR3aa: CASSFPYLDRQSTSGANVLTF
len: 21
j_gene: TRBJ2-6
v_gene: TRBV28

CDR3aa: CASTFDSGELFF
len: 12
j_gene: TRBJ2-2
v_gene: TRBV2

CDR3aa: CASSQVFSSGRAGSDTQYF
len: 19
j_gene: TRBJ2-3
v_gene: TRBV4-3

CDR3aa: CASSYSSRGDKVFF
len: 14
j_gene: TRBJ1-4
v_gene: TRBV6-5

CDR3aa: CASSYHTGGRGTQYF
len: 15
j_gene: TRBJ2-5
v_gene: TRBV28

CDR3aa: CASSSQINQPQHF
len: 13
j_gene: TRBJ1-5
v_gene: TRBV7-2

CDR3aa: CASSEGAAISYEQYF
len: 15
j_gene: TRBJ2-7
v_gene: TRBV28

CDR3aa: CASSSYRDSARMNTEAFF
len: 18
j_gene: TRBJ1-1
v_gene: TRBV5-1

CDR3aa: CASSMGGLDEKLFF
len: 14
j_gene: TRBJ1-4
v_gene: TRBV19

CDR3aa: CASTSSGVYNEQFF
len: 14
j_gene: TRBJ2-1
v_gene: TRBV27

CDR3aa: CASSTRHYEQYF
len: 12
j_gene: TRBJ2-7
v_gene: TRBV11-2

CDR3aa: CASSYSIAGAGAFF
len: 14
j_gene: TRBJ1-1
v_gene: TRBV6-6

CDR3aa: CASSPFSAGDGYTF
len: 14
j_gene: TRBJ1-2
v_gene: TRBV19

CDR3aa: CASSLSTGGQNSPLHF
len: 16
j_gene: TRBJ1-6
v_gene: TRBV27

CDR3aa: CASSSGTSYEQYF
len: 13
j_gene: TRBJ2-7
v_gene: TRBV6-6

CDR3aa: CSVAQGPNEQFF
len: 12
j_gene: TRBJ2-1
v_gene: TRBV29-1

CDR3aa: CASSLSAGDRDF
len: 12
j_gene: TRBJ2-3
v_gene: TRBV13

CDR3aa: CASSYQGTSPDTQYF
len: 15
j_gene: TRBJ2-3
v_gene: TRBV27

CDR3aa: CASTPGRAVGELFF
len: 14
j_gene: TRBJ2-2
v_gene: TRBV6-6

CDR3aa: CATSREAGGMQETQYF
len: 16
j_gene: TRBJ2-5
v_gene: TRBV15

CDR3aa: CAISGGGSYNEQFF
len: 14
j_gene: TRBJ2-1
v_gene: TRBV10-3

CDR3aa: CASTGHLNQPQHF
len: 13
j_gene: TRBJ1-5
v_gene: TRBV19

CDR3aa: CASSVGQVFNEQFF
len: 14
j_gene: TRBJ2-1
v_gene: TRBV19

CDR3aa: CASSLWQDNEQFF
len: 13
j_gene: TRBJ2-1
v_gene: TRBV7-2

CDR3aa: CASSRSDRLYGYTF
len: 14
j_gene: TRBJ1-2
v_gene: TRBV4-3

CDR3aa: CASSLVKVIGVTYGYTF
len: 17
j_gene: TRBJ1-2
v_gene: TRBV28

CDR3aa: CASSQGQGGETQYF
len: 14
j_gene: TRBJ2-5
v_gene: TRBV5-1

CDR3aa: CASSFLGDGNTIYF
len: 14
j_gene: TRBJ1-3
v_gene: TRBV28

CDR3aa: CSVSPGSETQYF
len: 12
j_gene: TRBJ2-5
v_gene: TRBV29-1

CDR3aa: CATRTPGTDTQYF
len: 13
j_gene: TRBJ2-3
v_gene: TRBV6-5

CDR3aa: CASSWGLVSYEQYF
len: 14
j_gene: TRBJ2-7
v_gene: TRBV10-2

CDR3aa: CASSYGGADHRTFF
len: 14
j_gene: TRBJ1-1
v_gene: TRBV6-6

CDR3aa: CARTGVRNSPLHF
len: 13
j_gene: TRBJ1-6
v_gene: TRBV2

CDR3aa: CASSLGANRTPYEQYF
len: 16
j_gene: .
v_gene: TRBV5-1

CDR3aa: CASSPLAGSFYEQYF
len: 15
j_gene: TRBJ2-7
v_gene: TRBV28

CDR3aa: CASSIDRVGTEAFF
len: 14
j_gene: TRBJ1-1
v_gene: TRBV19

CDR3aa: CASTGNWGYTF
len: 11
j_gene: TRBJ1-2
v_gene: TRBV5-4

CDR3aa: CSAQIGLAVFF
len: 11
j_gene: TRBJ2-1
v_gene: TRBV20-1

CDR3aa: CASGKAGGTSYEQYF
len: 15
j_gene: TRBJ2-7
v_gene: TRBV7-2

CDR3aa: CASRPTGIEAFF
len: 12
j_gene: TRBJ1-1
v_gene: TRBV28

CDR3aa: CASSPRTGVNTEAFF
len: 15
j_gene: TRBJ1-1
v_gene: TRBV7-8

CDR3aa: CASKGQVTEAFF
len: 12
j_gene: TRBJ1-1
v_gene: TRBV5-4